A selection of T cell receptor beta chains follows, all from one sample in a study of CD8 T cells in ankylosing spondylitis. MiXCR, run by TCRdb on the 5' RACE reads, gives a single entry per CDR3 protein. The table records over 700,000 distinct CDR3 sequences, about 20% of them present only once. Sample: blood, either unsorted or a sorted T cell fraction (not recorded which). All receptors derive from a male donor with ankylosing spondylitis. CDR3s include the opening cysteine and the closing phenylalanine or tryptophan. D genes are given only for firm matches. Clone size, where shown, is once, few, many, or a class for clones that have expanded.

size	J	V	D	CDR3	DNA
NA	TRBJ2-3	TRBV7-9	NA	CASRFSGQGTQYF	TGTGCCAGCAGGTTTAGCGGCCAGGGTACGCAGTATTTT
many	TRBJ1-5	TRBV12-3/TRBV12-4	TRBD1	CASRTGKQPQHF	TGTGCCAGCAGGACAGGGAAGCAGCCCCAGCATTTT
NA	TRBJ2-1	TRBV21-1	NA	CASSKVQSGDEYNEQFF	TGTGCCAGCAGCAAAGTTCAGAGCGGAGATGAATACAATGAGCAGTTCTTC
NA	TRBJ2-7	TRBV4-1	NA	CASSHGVGGYEQYF	TGCGCCAGCAGCCACGGGGTTGGGGGCTACGAGCAGTACTTC
few	TRBJ2-1	TRBV6-4	TRBD1	CASSWDSTFPLNEQFF	TGTGCCAGCAGTTGGGACAGTACCTTCCCCCTAAATGAGCAGTTCTTC
NA	TRBJ2-2	TRBV25-1	NA	CASSELSTLGGELFF	TGTGCCAGCAGTGAATTGTCCACCTTGGGAGGGGAGCTGTTTTTT
NA	TRBJ2-2	TRBV9	NA	CASSDRDLNTGELFF	TGTGCCAGCAGCGACCGGGACTTGAACACCGGGGAGCTGTTTTTT
few	TRBJ1-1	TRBV10-3	TRBD1	CAISERQGISEAFF	TGTGCCATCAGTGAGAGACAGGGGATTTCTGAAGCTTTCTTT
few	TRBJ2-1	TRBV13	NA	CASTPRSSYNEQFF	TGTGCCAGCACCCCTCGGAGCTCCTACAATGAGCAGTTCTTC
many	TRBJ2-1	TRBV20-1	TRBD2	CSARDSGGSSYNEQFF	TGCAGTGCTAGAGATTCGGGCGGGAGCTCCTACAATGAGCAGTTCTTC
few	TRBJ2-3	TRBV5-1	NA	CASSSTVPGTDTQYF	TGCGCCAGCAGCTCCACAGTTCCGGGCACAGATACGCAGTATTTT
few	TRBJ2-7	TRBV29-1	NA	CSVEGAYEQYF	TGCAGCGTTGAAGGGGCCTACGAGCAGTACTTC
NA	TRBJ1-2	TRBV10-3	TRBD1	CAISGDSRNYGYTF	TGTGCCATCAGTGGGGACAGCCGCAACTATGGCTACACCTTC
few	TRBJ1-6	TRBV27	NA	CASSLGGSGSPLHF	TGTGCCAGCAGTTTAGGGGGGAGTGGTTCACCCCTCCACTTT
many	TRBJ2-5	TRBV5-1	NA	CASSFETSAETQYF	TGCGCCAGCAGCTTTGAGACTAGTGCGGAGACCCAGTACTTC
NA	TRBJ2-5	TRBV29-1	TRBD1	CSVGTGEETQYF	TGCAGCGTTGGGACAGGGGAAGAGACCCAGTACTTC
NA	TRBJ2-2	TRBV6-1	NA	CASNRPDSGELFF	TGTGCCAGCAACCGACCCGATTCCGGGGAGCTGTTTTTT
few	TRBJ2-5	TRBV20-1	TRBD2	CSAKAPTSDQETQYF	TGCAGTGCTAAAGCCCCGACTAGCGACCAAGAGACCCAGTACTTC
NA	TRBJ2-5	TRBV10-3	NA	CAIGTADQETQYF	TGTGCCATCGGGACGGCTGACCAAGAGACCCAGTACTTC
NA	TRBJ2-7	TRBV7-9	NA	CASSLSSQTYEQYF	TGTGCCAGCAGCTTAAGTAGCCAGACCTACGAGCAGTACTTC
NA	TRBJ2-2	TRBV3-1	NA	CASSPSDINTGELFF	TGTGCCAGCAGCCCGTCTGACATAAACACCGGGGAGCTGTTTTTT
few	TRBJ1-1	TRBV21-1	NA	CASSKEYDGNTEAFF	TGTGCCAGCAGCAAAGAGTACGACGGGAACACTGAAGCTTTCTTT
few	TRBJ2-7	TRBV2	NA	CASSPYLGRGEEQYF	TGTGCCAGCAGTCCCTATTTGGGCAGGGGTGAGGAGCAGTACTTC
NA	TRBJ1-5	TRBV5-1	TRBD1	CASSPTTGANQPQHF	TGCGCCAGCAGCCCCACGACAGGGGCGAATCAGCCCCAGCATTTT
few	TRBJ2-1	TRBV7-9	NA	CASSPPLSGVTYNEQFF	TGTGCCAGCAGCCCCCCTTTATCGGGAGTCACCTACAATGAGCAGTTCTTC
NA	TRBJ1-2	TRBV5-8	NA	CASSDTWGYTF	TGTGCCAGCAGCGACACTTGGGGCTACACCTTC
few	TRBJ2-2	TRBV25-1	NA	CASSEDTGISGELFF	TGTGCCAGCAGTGAAGACACAGGGATCTCCGGGGAGCTGTTTTTT
NA	TRBJ2-5	TRBV6-1	NA	CASSRWGTQETQYF	TGTGCCAGCAGTCGGTGGGGGACCCAAGAGACCCAGTACTTC
once	TRBJ1-6	TRBV5-1	NA	CASSLGGWNPNSPLHF	TGCGCCAGCAGCTTGGGGGGGTGGAACCCTAATTCACCCCTCCACTTT
NA	TRBJ2-5	TRBV5-1	NA	CASSLGQRETQYF	TGCGCCAGCAGCTTGGGGCAGAGAGAGACCCAGTACTTC
few	TRBJ2-2	TRBV4-1	NA	CASSQGSFLTGELFF	TGCGCCAGCAGCCAAGGTTCCTTCCTCACCGGGGAGCTGTTTTTT
NA	TRBJ2-2	TRBV3-1	TRBD1	CASSQVRTGHTGELFF	TGTGCCAGCAGCCAAGTGCGGACAGGGCACACCGGGGAGCTGTTTTTT
few	TRBJ2-6	TRBV20-1	NA	CSARDWGIPGANVLTF	TGCAGTGCTAGAGATTGGGGGATCCCTGGGGCCAACGTCCTGACTTTC
few	TRBJ2-7	TRBV4-1	TRBD2	CASSPGLGDYEQYF	TGCGCCAGCAGCCCGGGACTAGGGGACTACGAGCAGTACTTC
NA	TRBJ1-3	TRBV12-3/TRBV12-4	NA	CASSLAGGSGNTIYF	TGTGCCAGCAGTTTAGCGGGGGGCTCTGGAAACACCATATATTTT
few	TRBJ1-2	TRBV6-5	NA	CASSSRTFGGTPYGYTF	TGTGCCAGCAGTTCCAGGACCTTTGGGGGGACTCCCTATGGCTACACCTTC
few	TRBJ2-5	TRBV5-1	NA	CASSFPDRFGETQYF	TGCGCCAGCAGCTTCCCAGACAGGTTCGGGGAGACCCAGTACTTC
few	TRBJ1-5	TRBV25-1	NA	CASQGGSQPQHF	TGTGCCAGTCAAGGGGGAAGCCAGCCCCAGCATTTT
NA	TRBJ2-5	TRBV5-1	TRBD2	CASRPPLTSGGEETQYF	TGCGCCAGCAGGCCTCCGCTAACAAGCGGGGGGGAAGAGACCCAGTACTTC
few	TRBJ2-4	TRBV6-1	TRBD2	CASSPGLAGGPDIQYF	TGTGCCAGCAGCCCGGGACTAGCGGGAGGGCCGGATATTCAGTACTTC
once	TRBJ2-5	TRBV3-1	NA	CASSQWSETQYF	TGTGCCAGCAGCCAATGGTCAGAGACCCAGTACTTC